These 3 T cell receptor beta chains were all obtained from the same sample, sequenced in a study of pediatric ulcerative colitis. Data came from immunoSEQ multiplex PCR; TCRdb stores just in-frame clones and leaves some out. The sample contains under 20,000 clones, less than 80% of which appear only once. One to two pinch biopsies were taken from the rectum during colonoscopy. The specimen sequenced was gut tissue. The receptors were gathered from a girl between 5 and 17 years old with moderate ulcerative colitis.

The rearrangement links TRBV19 to TRBJ2-1; D call uncertain. V shed 0 bases and J shed 1 base, with 13 bases lying between them. Germline V lookup: CDR1 LNHDA, CDR2 SQIVND (reference sequence). This CDR3 has 17 residues. The CDR3 region has the DNA TGTGCCAGTAGTATAGATCCGGACGGAGTATCCTACAATGAGCAGTTCTTC. The encoded protein is CASSIDPDGVSYNEQFF.

The gene calls are TRBV27 and TRBJ1-4; no definite D call. The germline V and J ends were trimmed by 3 bases and 1 base, with 3 bases remaining between them. The CDR3 has 13 residues. Germline V gene sequence: CDR1 MNHEY, CDR2 SMNVEV (reference sequence). The CDR3 spells CASSFITNEKLFF. The DNA for the CDR3 is TGTGCCAGCAGTTTCATAACTAATGAAAAACTGTTTTTT.

J is TRBJ1-5 and V is TRBV6-1; 9 positions match TRBD1. This CDR3 is 16 amino acids long. The V gene's germline CDR1 is MNHNS and CDR2 SASEGT. Trimming at V came to 3 bases and at J to 6 bases, leaving 9 bases not matched to a gene. CDR3 nucleotides: TGTGCCAGCAGTGATCTAGGACAGGGGATAGGTCAGCCCCAGCATTTT. It yields the protein CASSDLGQGIGQPQHF.